The source of this T cell receptor beta chain is a study of blood T cell repertoires in COVID-19. In the source study's methods: Reference gene primer amplification gave estimated nucleated cell counts. Clones were sequenced by immunoSEQ multiplex PCR, and TCRdb holds only the in-frame ones, with some missing. V and J calls and clone size are given by that table; D and trimming were obtained from the DNA. Of 40,000 or so clones listed, around 85% are singletons. The CDR3 runs 15 residues. Looked up from germline, CDR1 is ENHRY and CDR2 is SYGVKD. With 4 bases clipped from V and 0 bases from J, the junction kept 5 bases outside the gene matches.

The receptor's source is a human donor in a cohort sampled during active COVID-19. The rearrangement joins TRBV10-3 to TRBJ2-7, with 8 bases identical to TRBD1. The sequenced sample consisted of peripheral blood. This CDR3 is CAISGSQGGSYEQYF. CDR3 DNA sequence: TGTGCCATCAGTGGATCACAGGGGGGCTCCTACGAGCAGTACTTC.